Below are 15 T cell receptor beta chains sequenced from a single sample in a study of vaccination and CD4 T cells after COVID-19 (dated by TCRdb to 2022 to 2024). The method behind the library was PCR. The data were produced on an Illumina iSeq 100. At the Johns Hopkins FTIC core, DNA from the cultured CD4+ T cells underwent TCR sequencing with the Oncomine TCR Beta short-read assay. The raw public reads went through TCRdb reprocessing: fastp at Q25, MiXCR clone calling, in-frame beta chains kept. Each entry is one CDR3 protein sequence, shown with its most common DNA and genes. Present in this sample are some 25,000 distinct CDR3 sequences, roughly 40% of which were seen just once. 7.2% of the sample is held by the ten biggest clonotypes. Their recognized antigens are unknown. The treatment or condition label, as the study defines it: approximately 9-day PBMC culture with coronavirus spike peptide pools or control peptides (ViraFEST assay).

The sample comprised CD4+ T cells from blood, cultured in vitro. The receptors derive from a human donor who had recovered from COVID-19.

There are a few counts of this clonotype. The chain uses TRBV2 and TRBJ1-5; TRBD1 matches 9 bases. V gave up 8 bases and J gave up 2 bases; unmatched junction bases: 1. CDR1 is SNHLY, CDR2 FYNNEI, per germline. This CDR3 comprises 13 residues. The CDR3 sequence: CASGDRGNQPQHF. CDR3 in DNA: TGTGCCAGCGGGGACAGGGGCAATCAGCCCCAGCATTTT.

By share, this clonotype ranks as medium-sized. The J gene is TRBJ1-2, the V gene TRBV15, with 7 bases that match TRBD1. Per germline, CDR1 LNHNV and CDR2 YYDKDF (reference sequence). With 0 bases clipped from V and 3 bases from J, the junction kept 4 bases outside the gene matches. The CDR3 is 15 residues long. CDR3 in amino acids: CATSREDRADYGYTF. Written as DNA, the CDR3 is TGTGCCACCAGCAGAGAAGACAGGGCAGACTATGGCTACACCTTC.

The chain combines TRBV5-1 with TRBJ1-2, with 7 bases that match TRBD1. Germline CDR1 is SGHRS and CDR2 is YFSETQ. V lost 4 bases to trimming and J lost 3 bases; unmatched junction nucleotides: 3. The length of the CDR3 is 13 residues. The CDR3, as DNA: TGCGCCAGCAGCGTGCAGGGGGACTATGGCTACACCTTC. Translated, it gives CASSVQGDYGYTF.

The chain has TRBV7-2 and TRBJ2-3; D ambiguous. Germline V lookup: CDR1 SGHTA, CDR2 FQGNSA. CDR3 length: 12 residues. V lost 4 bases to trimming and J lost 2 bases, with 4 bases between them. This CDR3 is CASSSYTDTQYF. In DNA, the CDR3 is TGTGCCAGCAGCTCCTACACAGATACGCAGTATTTT. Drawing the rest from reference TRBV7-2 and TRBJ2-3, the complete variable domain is GAGVSQSPSNKVTEKGKDVELRCDPISGHTALYWYRQSLGQGLEFLIYFQGNSAPDKSGLPSDRFSAERTGGSVSTLTIQRTQQEDSAVYLCASSSYTDTQYFGPGTRLTVL.

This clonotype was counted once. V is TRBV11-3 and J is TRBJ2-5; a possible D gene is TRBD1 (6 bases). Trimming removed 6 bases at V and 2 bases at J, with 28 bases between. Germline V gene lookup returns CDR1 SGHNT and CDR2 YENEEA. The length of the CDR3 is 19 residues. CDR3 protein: CASRESGIWGQGPQETQYF. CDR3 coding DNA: TGTGCCAGCAGGGAATCCGGGATATGGGGGCAGGGGCCACAAGAGACCCAGTACTTC.

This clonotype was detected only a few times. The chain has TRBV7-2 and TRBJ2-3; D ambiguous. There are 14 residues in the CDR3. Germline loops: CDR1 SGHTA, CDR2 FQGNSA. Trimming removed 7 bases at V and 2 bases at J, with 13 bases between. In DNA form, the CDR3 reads TGTGCCAGCACCTTCCTAGGGCCCACAGATACGCAGTATTTT. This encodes CASTFLGPTDTQYF.

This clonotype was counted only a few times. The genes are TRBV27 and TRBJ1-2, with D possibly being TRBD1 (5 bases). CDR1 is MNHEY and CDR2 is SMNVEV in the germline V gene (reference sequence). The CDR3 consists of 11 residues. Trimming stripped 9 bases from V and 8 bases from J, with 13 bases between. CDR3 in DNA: TGTGCCAGTCACCCAGGGTGCGGCTACACCTTC. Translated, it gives CASHPGCGYTF.

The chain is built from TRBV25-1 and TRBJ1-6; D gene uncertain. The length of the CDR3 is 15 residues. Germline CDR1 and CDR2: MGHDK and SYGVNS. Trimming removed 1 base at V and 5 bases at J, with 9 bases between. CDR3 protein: CASSESRTDNSPLHF. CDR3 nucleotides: TGTGCCAGCAGTGAATCGCGCACTGATAATTCACCCCTCCACTTT.

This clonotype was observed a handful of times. The CDR3 loop reads CASTPGNTIYF. The CDR3 nucleotides read TGTGCCAGCACCCCCGGAAACACCATATATTTT. The J gene is TRBJ1-3, the V gene TRBV28; no reliable D call. Germline CDR1 and CDR2: MDHEN and SYDVKM. V lost 7 bases to trimming and J lost 4 bases, with 5 bases between them. The CDR3 extends over 11 amino acids.

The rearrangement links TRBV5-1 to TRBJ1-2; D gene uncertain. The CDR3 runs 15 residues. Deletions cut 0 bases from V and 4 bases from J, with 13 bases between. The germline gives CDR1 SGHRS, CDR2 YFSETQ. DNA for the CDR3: TGCGCCAGCAGCTTGGCCGGTATTGGGAGCTATGGCTACACCTTC. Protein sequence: CASSLAGIGSYGYTF.

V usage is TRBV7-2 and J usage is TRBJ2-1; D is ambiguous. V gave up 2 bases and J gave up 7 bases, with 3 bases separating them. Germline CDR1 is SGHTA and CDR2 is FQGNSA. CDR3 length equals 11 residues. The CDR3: CASSLRNEQFF. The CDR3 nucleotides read TGTGCCAGCAGCTTAAGGAATGAGCAGTTCTTC.

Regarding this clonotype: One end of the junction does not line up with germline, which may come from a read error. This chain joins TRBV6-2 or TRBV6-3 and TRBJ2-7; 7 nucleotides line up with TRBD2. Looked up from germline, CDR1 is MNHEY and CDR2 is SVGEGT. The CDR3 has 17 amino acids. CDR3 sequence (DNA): TGTGCCGGCAGTTACAGTTTGAGGCGGGGGAGCTCCTACGAGCAGTACTTC. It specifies CAGSYSLRRGSSYEQYF.

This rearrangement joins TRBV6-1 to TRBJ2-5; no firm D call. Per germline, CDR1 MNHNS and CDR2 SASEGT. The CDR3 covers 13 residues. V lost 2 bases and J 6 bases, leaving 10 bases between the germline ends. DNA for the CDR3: TGTGCCAGCAGTGAAAGGGCCCCGCAGACCCAGTACTTC. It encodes CASSERAPQTQYF.

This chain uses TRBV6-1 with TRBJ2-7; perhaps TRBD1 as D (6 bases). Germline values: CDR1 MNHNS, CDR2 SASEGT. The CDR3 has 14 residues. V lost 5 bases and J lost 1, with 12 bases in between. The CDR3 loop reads CASSILQGSYEQYF. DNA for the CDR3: TGTGCCAGCAGTATCCTACAGGGATCCTACGAGCAGTACTTC.

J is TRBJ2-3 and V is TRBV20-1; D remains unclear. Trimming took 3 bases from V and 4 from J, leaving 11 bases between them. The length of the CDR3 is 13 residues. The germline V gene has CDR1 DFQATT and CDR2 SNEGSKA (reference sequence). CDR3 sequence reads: CSASAASSDTQYF. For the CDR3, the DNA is TGCAGTGCTAGCGCGGCGAGTTCAGATACGCAGTATTTT.